This T cell receptor beta chain was identified during a study of CD4+ T cells in melanoma. Generated by immunoSEQ multiplex PCR, the TCRdb table keeps only in-frame clones and is missing some. Of approximately 19,000 clones in the sample, roughly 73% were seen once. This CDR3 has 12 amino acids. V gave up 6 bases and J gave up 6 bases, with 8 bases separating them. Germline loops: CDR1 MNHEY, CDR2 SVGAGI. Study-level points and caveats: Reportedly, melanoma neoantigen-specific CD4+ T cells showed varied differentiation states. CD8+ T cell, macrophage and B cell function reportedly correlated with neoantigen-specific CD4+ T cells.

Comment on this clone: Its antigen remains unidentified.

This clonotype was obtained from a human donor with melanoma. This sequence joins TRBV6-5 and TRBJ1-4; the D gene is possibly TRBD1 (5 bases). The CDR3 here is CASSLGDEKLFF. DNA of the CDR3: TGTGCCAGCAGCCTAGGGGATGAAAAACTGTTTTTT.